This T cell receptor beta chain was observed in a study of blood T cells in healthy people across ages. Study-level results: Relative to aged donors, long-lived donors carried more naive CD4+ cells and displayed higher diversity.

A second about 6 to 12 cycle PCR used barcoded and J-beta primers. TCRdb re-analysed the 5' RACE reads in MiXCR, keeping a single row per CDR3 protein. The sample consists of 800,000 to 1,300,000 distinct CDR3 sequences, roughly a quarter of them appearing once. This CDR3 is built from 15 residues. Trimming cost V 5 bases and J 2 bases, with 14 bases left between them. Germline V gene data show CDR1 as SGHTA and CDR2 as FQGTGA. This clonotype was recorded many times. The antigen remains unidentified. These same data were also listed under a study on T cells of mothers and their children. According to that study: The output of TCR recombination is shaped by thymic selection similarly in related and unrelated pairs.

Specimen: blood. The clonotype was recovered from a girl under 10 years old in good health. This chain joins TRBV7-3 and TRBJ2-3, with D perhaps matching TRBD1 or TRBD2 (5 bases each). CDR3 sequence (DNA): TGTGCCAGCAGCCCCGGGACCGCCATCACAGATACGCAGTATTTT. Translating gives CASSPGTAITDTQYF.